Below, 5 T cell receptor beta chains from the same sample are listed, as sequenced in a study of CD8 T cells in ankylosing spondylitis. Study observations and caveats: In ankylosing spondylitis blood, a motif of roughly eight highly homologous TCR beta variants appeared characteristic.

A single record per CDR3 protein comes from TCRdb applying MiXCR to the 5' RACE reads. Among fewer than 650,000 distinct CDR3 sequences, approximately 12% were seen once, and the ten largest hold about 6.8%. Antigen specificity for these receptors is unknown. Sequencing was carried out using blood, either unsorted or a sorted T cell fraction (not recorded which). These receptors were taken from a male donor with ankylosing spondylitis.

The table lists this clonotype with a few counts. The chain recombines TRBV3-1 with TRBJ2-5, with 13 nucleotides matching TRBD2. The length of the CDR3 is 18 residues. V trimming: 0 bases; J trimming: 4 bases; junction bases outside the gene matches: 8. Germline CDR1 LGHDT, CDR2 YNNKEL (reference sequence). The CDR3 region has the DNA TGTGCCAGCAGCCAAGATGATCCGTGGACTAGCGGGAGAGAGACCCAGTACTTC. It is translated as CASSQDDPWTSGRETQYF.

This clonotype turned up a few times. This CDR3 reads CASSSQGVRGYTF. The CDR3 DNA reads TGCGCCAGCAGCTCCCAAGGGGTGAGGGGCTACACCTTC. The V call is TRBV5-1, the J call TRBJ1-2; D is possibly TRBD1 (5 bases). CDR1 is SGHRS, CDR2 YFSETQ, per germline. The V end was cut by 3 bases, the J end by 8 bases, with 14 bases between. The CDR3 covers 13 residues.

This clonotype occurred many times. CDR3 protein: CASSGLAGGLGGAKNIQYF. As DNA, the CDR3 is TGTGCCAGCAGCGGACTAGCGGGAGGGTTGGGAGGAGCCAAAAACATTCAGTACTTC. The chain uses TRBV9 and TRBJ2-4; 14 nucleotides agree with TRBD2. V shed 3 bases, J shed 0 bases, and the junction held 8 bases outside the gene matches. Per the germline V gene, CDR1 is SGDLS and CDR2 is YYNGEE. This CDR3 region has 19 residues.

This clonotype was observed a handful of times. The V gene is TRBV5-1, the J gene TRBJ2-5; TRBD2 aligns across 7 bases. The CDR3 consists of 14 residues. The V gene end was trimmed by 1 base and the J gene end by 5 bases; junction bases not matched to a gene: 5. The V gene's germline CDR1 is SGHRS and CDR2 YFSETQ. CDR3 nucleotide sequence: TGCGCCAGCAGCTTGTCTACTAGCGAGGAGACCCAGTACTTC. Protein product: CASSLSTSEETQYF.

This clonotype was recorded at least ten times. The chain links TRBV29-1 to TRBJ1-1, with TRBD1 as a possible D gene (5 bases). The CDR3 extends over 18 amino acids. The V end was cut by 0 bases, the J end by 6 bases, with 26 bases between. Germline lookup yields CDR1 SQVTM and CDR2 ANQGSEA. The CDR3 region is CSVEDDYWGRGDAAEAFF. CDR3 bases: TGCAGCGTTGAAGATGATTATTGGGGCCGGGGGGACGCTGCTGAAGCTTTCTTT.